These 29 T cell receptor beta chains came from one sample sequenced in a study of shared clonotypes between healthy human individuals. The assay was immunoSEQ multiplex PCR, and TCRdb's table has in-frame clones only and misses some. Here the sample spans under 2.5 million clones, around 93% being singletons. The sequencing input was naive CD4+ T cells from PBMCs. The subset here: CD45RA+ positively selected. These TCRs come from a young man in good health. Some clones in this sample may be carry-over from other donors' samples.

V and J are TRBV2 and TRBJ1-2, with D possibly matching TRBD1 (6 bases). V gave up 3 bases and J gave up 3 bases, with 11 bases separating them. This CDR3 has 14 amino acids. In germline, CDR1 is SNHLY, CDR2 FYNNEI. The CDR3: CASSDSRTDYGYTF. The DNA for the CDR3 is TGTGCCAGCAGTGATTCCCGGACAGACTATGGCTACACCTTC.

The V and J genes are TRBV9 and TRBJ2-2; D possibly corresponds to TRBD1 (5 bases). Looked up from germline, CDR1 is SGDLS and CDR2 is YYNGEE. V was cut by 2 bases and J by 5 bases, with 19 bases left in between. The CDR3 is 17 amino acids. The CDR3 DNA reads as TGTGCCAGCAGCGTGGCGCCTCTGGGATCAGGGACCGGGGAGCTGTTTTTT. This sequence encodes CASSVAPLGSGTGELFF.

The chain uses TRBV7-3 and TRBJ2-1, with D possibly called TRBD1 or TRBD2 (5 bases each). Trimming shortened V by 2 bases and J by 8 bases, and 19 bases separated the two germline ends. This CDR3 spans 16 amino acids. The germline V gene encodes CDR1 SGHTA and CDR2 FQGTGA. The CDR3 protein is CASSLGPTGGSHEQFF. For the CDR3, the DNA is TGTGCCAGCAGCTTAGGTCCCACTGGGGGTTCCCATGAGCAGTTCTTC.

The gene calls are TRBV21-1 and TRBJ2-5. TRBV21-1 is a documented pseudogene. This CDR3 comprises 16 residues. The CDR3 loop is CASSKTWREYQETQYF. The CDR3 DNA is TGTGCCAGCAGCAAAACCTGGCGAGAGTACCAAGAGACCCAGTACTTC.

This chain connects TRBV9 to TRBJ1-3; 7 bases map to TRBD1. The V and J ends lost 3 bases and 4 bases, in that order; junction bases with no gene match: 19. The CDR3 covers 19 residues. From germline, CDR1 is SGDLS and CDR2 YYNGEE. The chain's CDR3 is CASSEGLRGIGLAGNTIYF. CDR3 in DNA: TGTGCCAGCAGCGAAGGCCTCAGGGGGATAGGGTTGGCGGGAAACACCATATATTTT.

The DNA for the CDR3 is TGTGCCAGCACGCCGGACATCTATGGCTACACCTTC. This sequence encodes CASTPDIYGYTF. The chain carries TRBV6-6 and TRBJ1-2; possibly TRBD1 for D (5 bases). Trimming took off 7 bases at V and 4 bases at J, with 10 bases between the two ends. CDR3 size: 12 residues. Germline CDR1 and CDR2: MNHNY and SVGAGI (reference sequence).

The gene calls are TRBV18 and TRBJ1-1, with D unclear. The ends were cut back, 3 bases at V and 2 bases at J, with 16 bases in the middle. This CDR3 is built from 16 residues. Germline-derived CDR1 and CDR2 are KGHSH and LQKENI. The CDR3 loop reads CASSPLSAQQNTEAFF. The CDR3 nucleotides read TGTGCCAGCTCACCCCTATCCGCACAGCAAAACACTGAAGCTTTCTTT.

CDR3 region: CASGLLVSYNEQFF. Here the CDR3 DNA reads TGTGCCAGCGGCCTATTGGTGTCCTACAATGAGCAGTTCTTC. This chain joins TRBV2 and TRBJ2-1; no clear D gene. The length of the CDR3 is 14 residues. Deletions cut 8 bases from V and 1 base from J, with 12 bases between. The germline gives CDR1 SNHLY, CDR2 FYNNEI.

This chain joins TRBV18 and TRBJ2-5, with 12 bases matching TRBD2. CDR3 length: 15 residues. With V trimmed by 3 bases and J by 3 bases, 2 bases remained unmatched. Germline assignment: CDR1 KGHSH and CDR2 LQKENI. In DNA form, the CDR3 reads TGTGCCAGCTCACCCTGGACTAGCGGGGAAGAGACCCAGTACTTC. It translates to CASSPWTSGEETQYF.

This chain connects TRBV28 to TRBJ1-5; 8 positions match TRBD1. Germline assignment: CDR1 MDHEN and CDR2 SYDVKM. V trimming: 2 bases; J trimming: 9 bases; junction bases outside the gene matches: 6. This CDR3 is 14 amino acids long. The CDR3 loop is CASSLPDRAGPQHF. CDR3 nucleotide sequence: TGTGCCAGCAGTTTACCGGACAGGGCAGGGCCCCAGCATTTT.

The chain has TRBV6-5 and TRBJ2-7; D tentatively fits TRBD1 or TRBD2 (5 bases each). Germline-derived CDR1 and CDR2 are MNHEY and SVGAGI. V lost 0 bases to trimming and J lost 2 bases, with 11 bases between them. This CDR3 contains 15 residues. The CDR3 DNA is TGTGCCAGCAGTTACTCGAGGGGTTTCCCCTACGAGCAGTACTTC. Residues: CASSYSRGFPYEQYF.

CDR3 coding DNA: TGTGCCAGCAGCTTAGGGACCGGTCTAAGGACAACACGAAAAGGGAACACCATATATTTT. Translation: CASSLGTGLRTTRKGNTIYF. The chain is built from TRBV7-6 and TRBJ1-3; possibly TRBD1 for D (5 bases). Germline-derived CDR1 and CDR2 are SGHVS and FNYEAQ. Trimming removed 1 base at V and 7 bases at J, with 29 bases between. The CDR3 sequence is 20 residues long.

Remarks on this clone: This specimen includes other DNA sequences encoding the same CDR3. The J gene is TRBJ1-5, the V gene TRBV10-3; 9 nucleotides agree with TRBD1. V trimming: 4 bases; J trimming: 3 bases; junction bases outside the gene matches: 1. Per the germline V gene, CDR1 is ENHRY and CDR2 is SYGVKD. CDR3 length: 14 amino acids. CDR3 bases: TGTGCCATCAGTGGGGACAGGGACAATCAGCCCCAGCATTTT. This sequence encodes CAISGDRDNQPQHF.

The V gene is TRBV28, the J gene TRBJ1-2; no firm D call. Germline V gene lookup returns CDR1 MDHEN and CDR2 SYDVKM. The CDR3 is made up of 12 amino acids. With 3 bases removed from V and 8 bases from J, the gap between germline ends came to 10 bases. As DNA, the CDR3 is TGTGCCAGCAGTTTTGAGTATGGCGGCTACACCTTC. Its protein product is CASSFEYGGYTF.

The V gene is TRBV27, the J gene TRBJ1-2; TRBD1 is a possible D gene (5 bases). The CDR3 runs to 14 residues. Trimming took off 6 bases at V and 6 bases at J, with 17 bases between the two ends. The germline CDR1 and CDR2 sequences are MNHEY and SMNVEV (reference sequence). In nucleotides, the CDR3 is TGTGCCAGCAGGTCGACAGCAACATGGAATGGCTACACCTTC. Translation gives CASRSTATWNGYTF.

The chain is built from TRBV5-6 and TRBJ2-2; D may be TRBD1 (5 bases). Germline assignment: CDR1 SGHDT and CDR2 YYEEEE. The CDR3 is 15 residues long. Trimming removed 6 bases from V and 0 bases from J, with 12 bases in between. The CDR3 coding sequence is TGTGCCAGCACCGTCCGGACATCGAACACCGGGGAGCTGTTTTTT. Its protein product is CASTVRTSNTGELFF.

CDR3 sequence: CASSLVRGQGSSPLHF. DNA of the CDR3: TGCGCCAGCAGCTTGGTCCGGGGACAGGGAAGCTCACCCCTCCACTTT. The chain carries TRBV5-1 and TRBJ1-6; 9 positions agree with TRBD1. With V trimmed by 0 bases and J by 10 bases, 8 bases remained unmatched. The CDR3 is made up of 16 amino acids. Germline-derived CDR1 and CDR2 are SGHRS and YFSETQ.

This chain uses TRBV7-9 with TRBJ1-2; 7 bases line up with TRBD1. CDR1 is SEHNR, CDR2 FQNEAQ, per germline (reference sequence). Trimming at V came to 5 bases and at J to 14 bases, leaving 14 bases not matched to a gene. This CDR3 has 13 amino acids. The CDR3 DNA reads as TGTGCCAGCAGCCAGACAGGGAGTCTAATTGGGACCTTC. As protein: CASSQTGSLIGTF.

This rearrangement joins TRBV19 to TRBJ1-3; D not resolved. V dropped 7 bases and J dropped 4 bases, with 17 bases sitting between them. Germline V gene data show CDR1 as LNHDA and CDR2 as SQIVND (reference sequence). This CDR3 has 15 residues. The CDR3 DNA follows: TGTGCCAGTACCCCCCAGGTTGGGCCCGGAAACACCATATATTTT. It yields the protein CASTPQVGPGNTIYF.

DNA for the CDR3: TGTGCCAGCAGTGTCCTGCCCAGGGAAGGTCAGCCCCAGCATTTT. Translated, it gives CASSVLPREGQPQHF. The rearrangement links TRBV2 to TRBJ1-5; D perhaps matches TRBD1 (5 bases). The CDR3 has 15 amino acids. In germline, CDR1 is SNHLY, CDR2 FYNNEI. V lost 4 bases and J lost 6, with 16 bases in between.

The chain combines TRBV13 with TRBJ1-2; D gene uncertain. The V end was cut by 0 bases, the J end by 5 bases, with 13 bases between. The CDR3 consists of 15 residues. CDR1 and CDR2 (germline): PRHDT, FYEKMQ (reference sequence). The CDR3 DNA is TGTGCCAGCAGCTTAGGGTCCTTTGGAGGGTATGGCTACACCTTC. Translating it yields CASSLGSFGGYGYTF.

This rearrangement joins TRBV28 to TRBJ2-3; TRBD2 might be the D (6 bases). Germline CDR1 MDHEN, CDR2 SYDVKM. Trimming stripped 4 bases from V and 2 bases from J, with 10 bases between. CDR3 size: 14 residues. CDR3 in amino acids: CASSSGGPTDTQYF. CDR3 nucleotide sequence: TGTGCCAGCAGTTCCGGGGGACCCACAGATACGCAGTATTTT.

The chain recombines TRBV19 with TRBJ1-2, with D uncertain. CDR3 length: 14 residues. Trimming removed 4 bases from V and 1 base from J, with 10 bases in between. Germline values: CDR1 LNHDA, CDR2 SQIVND (reference sequence). Written as DNA, the CDR3 is TGTGCCAGTAGTAGTCAGGCCGTTAACTATGGCTACACCTTC. It is translated as CASSSQAVNYGYTF.

The chain couples TRBV5-1 to TRBJ2-1; 10 bases align to TRBD2. Germline CDR1 SGHRS, CDR2 YFSETQ. Trimming cost V 4 bases and J 2 bases; bases outside gene matches: 6. The CDR3 has 16 residues. The DNA for the CDR3 is TGCGCCAGCAGCGTATGGACTAGCGGCACCTACAATGAGCAGTTCTTC. It translates to CASSVWTSGTYNEQFF.

This chain connects TRBV5-4 to TRBJ2-1; 8 bases map to TRBD2. The CDR3 loop spans 16 amino acids. CDR1 is SGHNT and CDR2 is YYREEE in the germline V gene (reference sequence). V was clipped by 1 base and J by 2 bases; unmatched bases: 5. CDR3 protein: CASSLSREGPYNEQFF. For the CDR3, the DNA is TGTGCCAGCAGCTTGTCTCGGGAGGGCCCCTACAATGAGCAGTTCTTC.

The CDR3 nucleotides read TGCGCCAGCAGCCCAGGGGTTGGAGAAAAACTGTTTTTT. Translated, it gives CASSPGVGEKLFF. The rearrangement links TRBV4-1 to TRBJ1-4; weak D call: TRBD1 (6 bases). The germline V gene encodes CDR1 MGHRA and CDR2 YSYEKL. This CDR3 spans 13 amino acids. Trimming removed 4 bases at V and 8 bases at J, with 11 bases between.

CDR3: CASSTTGPRGTGELFF. In DNA, the CDR3 is TGTGCCAGCTCAACGACCGGACCCCGGGGCACCGGGGAGCTGTTTTTT. The gene calls are TRBV18 and TRBJ2-2; weak D call: TRBD2 (5 bases). Germline V CDR1 and CDR2: KGHSH, LQKENI. The CDR3 covers 16 residues. Trimming left V 5 bases short and J 4 bases short, with 17 bases between.

With regard to this clone: The sample holds other DNA sequences that translate to the same CDR3. The J gene is TRBJ2-5, the V gene TRBV7-6, with D perhaps assigned TRBD1 or TRBD2 (5 bases each). V shed 5 bases and J shed 1 base, with 8 bases lying between them. There are 13 residues in the CDR3. From germline, CDR1 is SGHVS and CDR2 FNYEAQ. The CDR3 coding sequence is TGTGCCAGCAGCCCCGGGACCCAAGAGACCCAGTACTTC. It yields the protein CASSPGTQETQYF.

The V and J genes are TRBV5-8 and TRBJ1-4; 9 bases are a match to TRBD1. The CDR3 length is 15 residues. Germline V lookup: CDR1 SGHTS, CDR2 YDEGEE. The V gene end was trimmed by 4 bases and the J gene end by 4 bases; junction bases not matched to a gene: 5. For the CDR3, the DNA is TGTGCCAGCAGCGCGGGGACAGGGTTTAATGAAAAACTGTTTTTT. Its protein product is CASSAGTGFNEKLFF.